The T cell receptor (beta chain) described here comes from a study of blood T cell repertoires in COVID-19. Across the whole study: Sources were T cells, B-cell-depleted T cells, or PBMCs; the material itself was cDNA or gDNA.

As originally analysed: Amplification of reference gene primers was used by the study to estimate nucleated cell counts. Here immunoSEQ multiplex PCR was the method, and the copy in TCRdb shows in-frame clones only, minus some. Clonal size and the V and J genes are those of that table, whereas D and trimming came from the DNA. Of roughly 320,000 clones in the sample, 90% to 95% were seen once. CDR3 length: 15 residues. Germline CDR1 and CDR2: SGDLS and YYNGEE. The ends were cut back, 3 bases at V and 3 bases at J, with 15 bases in the middle. The source of this sequence is a woman aged 30 to 39 who had been exposed to COVID-19. Sequenced input: PBMCs or T cells enriched from blood (not recorded which). The genes are TRBV9 and TRBJ1-2, with D possibly matching TRBD1 (6 bases). Here the CDR3 reads CASSAGDRRDYGYTF. CDR3 sequence (DNA): TGTGCCAGCAGCGCAGGGGACCGCCGGGACTATGGCTACACCTTC.